This T cell receptor (beta chain) originates from a study of blood T cell repertoires in COVID-19. Across 24 US areas, participants ranged in age from about 18 to 100 years. Among Cohort 3 donors, those recovered had two negative PCRs, clearance, or symptom resolution. This CDR3 has 15 amino acids. CDR1 is LNHNV, CDR2 YYDKDF, per germline (reference sequence). V was pared by 4 bases and J by 7 bases, with 8 bases of the junction left unmatched. Original analysis: From reference gene primer amplification, estimates of nucleated cell counts were derived. Only in-frame clones appear in the TCRdb table, and some are missing; sequencing was by immunoSEQ multiplex PCR. V and J calls and clone size are as listed in that table; D and trimming were resolved from the DNA. The table records 360,000 or so clones, around 83% of them present only once.

Sample: PBMCs or T cells enriched from blood (not recorded which). The chain employs TRBV15 and TRBJ1-2, with TRBD1 matching over 11 bases. The TCR was taken from a woman aged 50 to 65 who had recovered from COVID-19. The CDR3 DNA is TGTGCCACCAGCACCCCGGGACAGGGGGTGTTTGGCTACACCTTC. Protein product: CATSTPGQGVFGYTF.